This entry lists 3 T cell receptor beta chains sequenced from one sample in a study of cytomegalovirus exposure and HLA in healthy donors. Here immunoSEQ multiplex PCR was the method, and the copy in TCRdb shows in-frame clones only, minus some. Of about 110,000 clones in the sample, around 82% were seen once. The sample comprised PBMCs. Receptors originate from a woman between 18 and 29 years old in good health and CMV-seronegative.

On this clone itself: Different DNA sequences within this sample yield the same CDR3. The gene calls are TRBV27 and TRBJ2-7, with TRBD1 matching 10 bases. With 4 bases clipped from V and 2 bases from J, the junction kept 5 bases outside the gene matches. Germline V CDR1 and CDR2: MNHEY, SMNVEV (reference sequence). The CDR3 covers 15 residues. The chain's CDR3 is CASSSRGQGTYEQYF. In DNA form, the CDR3 reads TGTGCCAGCAGTTCGCGGGGACAGGGGACCTACGAGCAGTACTTC.

This chain uses TRBV2 with TRBJ2-7; 11 positions match TRBD2. V lost 6 bases, J lost 0 bases, and 4 bases stayed unmatched. This CDR3 comprises 15 residues. Germline CDR1 is SNHLY and CDR2 is FYNNEI. The CDR3: CASSQLAGASYEQYF. The CDR3, as DNA: TGTGCCAGCAGCCAACTAGCGGGGGCCTCCTACGAGCAGTACTTC.

This chain joins TRBV7-8 and TRBJ2-7; D is perhaps TRBD2 (8 bases). The length of the CDR3 is 15 residues. Per germline, CDR1 SGHVS and CDR2 FQNEAQ. The ends were cut back, 5 bases at V and 5 bases at J, with 19 bases in the middle. This chain's CDR3 is CASSARDSGSHEQYF. The DNA of the CDR3 is TGTGCCAGCAGCGCCCGGGACAGCGGGAGCCACGAGCAGTACTTC.